Below, 3 T cell receptor beta chains from the same sample are listed, as sequenced in a study of T-cell memory formation after mild COVID-19. Using its own MiXCR run on the 5' RACE reads, TCRdb lists one record per CDR3 protein. The sample has some 120,000 distinct CDR3 sequences; about a sixth are singletons. What was sequenced was PBMCs or a T cell subset sorted from them (not recorded which). Receptor source: an adult woman who had mild COVID-19 (a few samples of this study predate the infection). Cell type and time point are not known.

The CDR3 region has the DNA TGTGCCAGCAGTTACTCTGCACCGGGGTCCTACAATGAGCAGTTCTTC. Residues: CASSYSAPGSYNEQFF. V is TRBV6-5 and J is TRBJ2-1, with a tentative D call TRBD2 (5 bases). Per germline, CDR1 MNHEY and CDR2 SVGAGI. The CDR3 totals 16 residues. V was clipped by 0 bases and J by 1 base, with 10 bases between them.

The CDR3 DNA reads TGCGCCAGCAGCCTCAACCCCCACGGGCCCTACGAGCAGTACTTC. Amino acids: CASSLNPHGPYEQYF. The chain joins TRBV4-1 to TRBJ2-7; D gene unclear. The CDR3 has 15 residues. Germline lookup yields CDR1 MGHRA and CDR2 YSYEKL. Deletions cut 4 bases from V and 2 bases from J, with 15 bases between.

This clonotype has only a few counts. The chain combines TRBV5-6 with TRBJ2-3; D is ambiguous. This CDR3 spans 13 amino acids. The germline V gene has CDR1 SGHDT and CDR2 YYEEEE. Trimming shortened V by 0 bases and J by 4 bases, and 6 bases separated the two germline ends. The CDR3 sequence is CASSLATADTQYF. The DNA for the CDR3 is TGTGCCAGCAGCTTGGCTACCGCAGATACGCAGTATTTT.